The 25 T cell receptor beta chains presented below share a single source sample, sequenced in a study of T cell changes during pregnancy in multiple sclerosis. The method was immunoSEQ multiplex PCR; TCRdb's version includes in-frame clones alone and lacks a portion of them. Counted here are approximately 41,000 clones, roughly 93% occurring once; the ten biggest clones make up approximately 1.4%. The specimen sequenced was PBMCs (not recorded whether the cells were cultured). The receptors were gathered from a female donor with multiple sclerosis, enrolled in a pregnancy study.

This chain connects TRBV11-2 to TRBJ2-3, with D tentatively TRBD1 (6 bases). CDR3 length: 17 amino acids. V lost 0 bases and J lost 4, with 17 bases in between. Per germline, CDR1 SGHAT and CDR2 FQNNGV. CDR3 coding DNA: TGTGCCAGCAGCTTAGATCTGTGGGGGCGAAAATCAGATACGCAGTATTTT. Translated: CASSLDLWGRKSDTQYF.

The chain joins TRBV14 to TRBJ2-5; D is unclear. The germline CDR1 and CDR2 sequences are SGHDN and FVKESK. CDR3 length: 14 amino acids. Trimming took 1 base from V and 0 from J, leaving 6 bases between them. CDR3 in amino acids: CASSQVSHQETQYF. The CDR3 coding sequence is TGTGCCAGCAGCCAAGTTTCCCACCAAGAGACCCAGTACTTC.

This chain links TRBV7-9 with TRBJ2-5; D not certain. Deletions cut 3 bases from V and 2 bases from J, with 7 bases between. The CDR3 contains 13 residues. The germline gives CDR1 SEHNR, CDR2 FQNEAQ (reference sequence). CDR3 bases: TGTGCCAGCAGCTTCGAAGAACAAGAGACCCAGTACTTC. Amino acids: CASSFEEQETQYF.

The chain combines TRBV6-6 with TRBJ2-7; D might be TRBD1 or TRBD2, each matching 5 bases. The germline V gene encodes CDR1 MNHNY and CDR2 SVGAGI (reference sequence). V dropped 5 bases and J dropped 5 bases, with 19 bases sitting between them. The CDR3 has 15 amino acids. CDR3 region: CASSLEGRPGHEQYF. DNA of the CDR3: TGTGCCAGCAGTCTTGAGGGACGGCCTGGCCACGAGCAGTACTTC.

The V and J genes are TRBV7-9 and TRBJ1-1; D ambiguous. V was cut by 6 bases and J by 6 bases, with 20 bases left in between. The length of the CDR3 is 15 residues. From germline, CDR1 is SEHNR and CDR2 FQNEAQ (reference sequence). CDR3 in amino acids: CASRIGHPGEAEAFF. The DNA for the CDR3 is TGTGCCAGCAGGATTGGGCACCCCGGAGAAGCTGAAGCTTTCTTT.

The V call is TRBV7-8, the J call TRBJ2-2, with D tentatively TRBD1 or TRBD2 (7 bases each). CDR3 length equals 15 residues. Deletions cut 10 bases from V and 5 bases from J, with 20 bases between. The germline V gene encodes CDR1 SGHVS and CDR2 FQNEAQ. The chain's CDR3 is CATRRGLAETGELFF. The CDR3 coding sequence is TGTGCCACCAGGAGGGGGCTAGCGGAAACCGGGGAGCTGTTTTTT.

The CDR3 sequence: CASSLAGTAGTNEKLFF. In nucleotides, the CDR3 is TGCGCCAGCAGCTTGGCTGGGACCGCGGGGACTAATGAAAAACTGTTTTTT. The chain links TRBV5-1 to TRBJ1-4; TRBD1 might be the D (5 bases). The ends were cut back, 0 bases at V and 2 bases at J, with 14 bases in the middle. In germline, CDR1 is SGHRS, CDR2 YFSETQ. The length of the CDR3 is 17 residues.

This clone was picked up a small number of times. The chain is built from TRBV10-3 and TRBJ2-7; D gene uncertain. Per germline, CDR1 ENHRY and CDR2 SYGVKD. V lost 4 bases, J lost 7 bases, and 23 bases lay in between. The CDR3 covers 16 residues. Written as DNA, the CDR3 is TGTGCCATCAGTGCCGCAGACAAGAACCTACTGGGGGAGCAGTACTTC. It specifies CAISAADKNLLGEQYF.

V gene TRBV5-1 combines with J gene TRBJ1-2, with TRBD1 identical over 9 bases. The CDR3 loop spans 13 amino acids. Germline CDR1 and CDR2: SGHRS and YFSETQ. The junction had 6 bases not matched to a gene; V was cut back by 4 bases and J by 8 bases. The CDR3 DNA sequence: TGCGCCAGCAGCGCTATGGGACAGGGCGGCTACACCTTC. This translates into CASSAMGQGGYTF.

This sequence joins TRBV15 and TRBJ2-1; 9 bases map to TRBD1. V lost 5 bases and J lost 9; bases outside the gene matches: 11. The CDR3 length is 15 residues. Looked up from germline, CDR1 is LNHNV and CDR2 is YYDKDF (reference sequence). The CDR3 reads CATSLDRGPLSEQFF. The DNA of the CDR3 is TGTGCCACCAGCTTGGACAGGGGCCCGTTGTCTGAGCAGTTCTTC.

The J gene is TRBJ2-5, the V gene TRBV29-1; D not certain. From germline, CDR1 is SQVTM and CDR2 ANQGSEA. The CDR3 is 13 residues long. V was pared by 4 bases and J by 0 bases, with 9 bases between. In DNA form, the CDR3 reads TGCAGCGTTGCCAACACAGACCAAGAGACCCAGTACTTC. Translation gives CSVANTDQETQYF.

CDR3 DNA: TGTGCCAGCGCAAGGGCGACGACAACTAATGAAAAACTGTTTTTT. Protein: CASARATTTNEKLFF. V is TRBV27 and J is TRBJ1-4; D is unclear. Looked up from germline, CDR1 is MNHEY and CDR2 is SMNVEV (reference sequence). The CDR3 has 15 amino acids. Trimming shortened V by 8 bases and J by 0 bases, and 13 bases separated the two germline ends.

V is TRBV9 and J is TRBJ2-5; the match to TRBD1 covers 10 bases. The J segment lost 4 bases and the V segment lost 0 bases, leaving 6 bases of the junction unmatched. The V gene's germline CDR1 is SGDLS and CDR2 YYNGEE. This CDR3 spans 16 amino acids. The CDR3 region has the DNA TGTGCCAGCAGCGTAGGGGGGACAGGGGTTGGAGAGACCCAGTACTTC. Translation gives CASSVGGTGVGETQYF.

This chain joins TRBV4-1 and TRBJ2-3, with D perhaps TRBD2 (5 bases). Trimming shortened V by 4 bases and J by 6 bases, and 17 bases separated the two germline ends. CDR1 and CDR2 (germline): MGHRA, YSYEKL. The CDR3 is 15 amino acids. CDR3 sequence reads: CASSPRDLERDTQYF. For the CDR3, the DNA is TGCGCCAGCAGCCCCCGGGATCTTGAAAGGGATACGCAGTATTTT.

Only one count was recorded for this clone. The V call is TRBV9, the J call TRBJ1-4; D is unclear. CDR1 is SGDLS and CDR2 is YYNGEE in the germline V gene. Trimming left V 4 bases short and J 8 bases short, with 18 bases between. The CDR3 covers 15 residues. The CDR3 protein is CASSPLAGVGEKLFF. The CDR3 nucleotides read TGTGCCAGCAGCCCTCTAGCGGGAGTCGGCGAAAAACTGTTTTTT.

The rearrangement links TRBV7-2 to TRBJ2-7; D is unclear. CDR1 and CDR2 from the germline V gene are SGHTA and FQGNSA. The CDR3 runs to 13 residues. Between the trimmed V and J ends, which lost 2 bases and 4 bases, there was a span of 9 bases. CDR3 bases: TGTGCCAGCAGCTTATTCGAGGATTACGAGCAGTACTTC. This encodes CASSLFEDYEQYF.

The V gene is TRBV6-5, the J gene TRBJ2-3; either TRBD1 or TRBD2 may fit D (5 bases each). Germline assignment: CDR1 MNHEY and CDR2 SVGAGI. The CDR3 totals 15 residues. V gave up 4 bases and J gave up 2 bases, with 13 bases separating them. The CDR3 sequence is CASSFSPGTTDTQYF. CDR3 in DNA: TGTGCCAGCAGTTTCTCCCCGGGGACCACAGATACGCAGTATTTT.

Only one count was recorded for this clone. The chain uses TRBV7-8 and TRBJ2-4; D is perhaps TRBD1 or TRBD2 (5 bases each). V was pared by 5 bases and J by 8 bases, with 19 bases between. From germline, CDR1 is SGHVS and CDR2 FQNEAQ. This CDR3 has 15 residues. CDR3 sequence reads: CASSPGVHPRDIQYF. The CDR3 coding sequence is TGTGCCAGCAGCCCCGGGGTCCACCCCAGGGACATTCAGTACTTC.

This sequence joins TRBV7-2 and TRBJ2-3; 8 positions match TRBD2. The CDR3 is made up of 14 amino acids. J gave up 2 bases and V 6 bases, and 4 bases lay outside the gene matches. CDR1 and CDR2 (germline): SGHTA, FQGNSA. The CDR3 reads CASRTGLVTDTQYF. CDR3 nucleotides: TGTGCCAGCAGAACGGGACTAGTCACAGATACGCAGTATTTT.

This sequence joins TRBV5-6 and TRBJ2-7; 10 nucleotides match TRBD2. The CDR3 is made up of 15 amino acids. CDR1 is SGHDT and CDR2 is YYEEEE in the germline V gene. With 0 bases clipped from V and 6 bases from J, the junction kept 6 bases outside the gene matches. The DNA for the CDR3 is TGTGCCAGCAGCTTGGCACTAGCGGGGTTTCTCGAGCAGTACTTC. Translating gives CASSLALAGFLEQYF. Using reference TRBV5-6 and TRBJ2-7 for the parts outside the CDR3, the full variable domain is DAGVTQSPTHLIKTRGQQVTLRCSPKSGHDTVSWYQQALGQGPQFIFQYYEEEERQRGNFPDRFSGHQFPNYSSELNVNALLLGDSALYLCASSLALAGFLEQYFGPGTRLTVT.

This clone has only a few counts. The J gene is TRBJ1-2, the V gene TRBV10-1; D may be TRBD1 (6 bases). The CDR3 sequence is 13 residues long. CDR1 and CDR2 from the germline V gene are WNHNN and SYGVQD (reference sequence). Trimming stripped 5 bases from V and 4 bases from J, with 11 bases between. CDR3 residues: CASSRDTTYGYTF. The CDR3 nucleotides read TGCGCCAGCAGTCGGGACACGACCTATGGCTACACCTTC.

This clone has just one count. The CDR3: CASSLSPGISSGANVLTF. CDR3 coding DNA: TGCGCCAGCAGCTTGTCTCCGGGGATTAGCTCTGGGGCCAACGTCCTGACTTTC. V gene TRBV5-1 combines with J gene TRBJ2-6; the D gene is possibly TRBD2 (5 bases). Germline-derived CDR1 and CDR2 are SGHRS and YFSETQ. The CDR3 length is 18 residues. Trimming removed 1 base at V and 0 bases at J, with 14 bases between.

V usage is TRBV7-8 and J usage is TRBJ1-2; D unresolved. The germline CDR1 and CDR2 sequences are SGHVS and FQNEAQ. Between the trimmed V and J ends, which lost 1 base and 4 bases, there was a span of 19 bases. The CDR3 has 17 residues. Written as DNA, the CDR3 is TGTGCCAGCAGCTTAGTTTTTAAAGGAGGGCAATCCTATGGCTACACCTTC. Translating gives CASSLVFKGGQSYGYTF. Looking up the rest from reference TRBV7-8 and TRBJ1-2 gives the full variable domain: GAGVSQSPRYKVAKRGQDVALRCDPISGHVSLFWYQQALGQGPEFLTYFQNEAQLDKSGLPSDRFFAERPEGSVSTLKIQRTQQEDSAVYLCASSLVFKGGQSYGYTFGSGTRLTVV.

J is TRBJ2-1 and V is TRBV27; D uncertain. Trimming left V 3 bases short and J 10 bases short, with 10 bases between. Germline-derived CDR1 and CDR2 are MNHEY and SMNVEV (reference sequence). The CDR3 loop spans 12 amino acids. For the CDR3, the DNA is TGTGCCAGCAGTTTCCTAATGGGGGAGCAGTTCTTC. Protein sequence: CASSFLMGEQFF.

The CDR3 bases are TGTGCCAGCAGCTTAGGGGGTGGGGATGAAAAACTGTTTTTT. The encoded protein is CASSLGGGDEKLFF. The chain is built from TRBV7-9 and TRBJ1-4; D gene ambiguous. Trimming shortened V by 1 base and J by 6 bases, and 9 bases separated the two germline ends. The CDR3 covers 14 residues. The germline CDR1 and CDR2 sequences are SEHNR and FQNEAQ (reference sequence).